What follows describes a single T cell receptor (beta chain). This entry is derived from a study of blood T cell repertoires in COVID-19. Looking at the study overall: Sources were T cells, B-cell-depleted T cells, or PBMCs; the material itself was cDNA or gDNA.

The CDR3 length is 14 residues. Germline assignment: CDR1 MNHEY and CDR2 SVGAGI. V lost 6 bases and J 2 bases, leaving 8 bases between the germline ends. Per the authors' pipeline: Reference gene primer amplification gave estimated nucleated cell counts. The method was immunoSEQ multiplex PCR; TCRdb's version includes in-frame clones alone and lacks a portion of them. The D gene and trimming were derived from the DNA, and the V and J assignments and clone size from that table. Among 85,000 to 100,000 clones, about 70% were seen once, and the ten largest hold just under 25%. Material: peripheral blood. The origin of this receptor is a woman aged 55-70 years in a cohort sampled during active or convalescent COVID-19. The rearrangement links TRBV6-5 to TRBJ2-6, with D maybe TRBD1 (5 bases). In DNA form, the CDR3 reads TGTGCCAGCAGCCCCAGGGCTGGGGCCAACGTCCTGACTTTC. Translated: CASSPRAGANVLTF.